Following are 8 T cell receptor beta chains from one sample sequenced in a study of human T cells and chemical hapten exposure. The time point was: patch test 2, 6 weeks after DPC sensitization. Treatment in this sample: therapeutic diphenylcyclopropenone sensitization with weekly scalp DPC. Each CDR3 protein is one row after TCRdb ran MiXCR on the RACE reads. In the table there are tens of thousands of distinct CDR3 sequences, 8.5% of which are singletons. The sequenced sample was whole blood, obtained in connection with sensitization to the hapten diphenylcyclopropenone (DPC). The receptors stem from a woman aged 50 to 60 with alopecia areata. Some clones in this sample may be carry-over from other donors' samples.

This clonotype showed up just a few times. The chain joins TRBV14 to TRBJ2-7, with 7 bases lining up with TRBD1. Losses at the gene ends were 2 bases for V and 5 bases for J; bases not matched to a gene: 9. Germline CDR1 reads SGHDN; CDR2 reads FVKESK. The CDR3 extends over 15 amino acids. The CDR3 region has the DNA TGTGCCAGCAGCCAACAGACAGGGTTTCACGACGAGCAGTACTTC. This sequence encodes CASSQQTGFHDEQYF.

This clonotype was found many times. This rearrangement joins TRBV19 to TRBJ1-1; tentatively, D is TRBD1 (6 bases). Germline V CDR1 and CDR2: LNHDA, SQIVND (reference sequence). Trimming stripped 7 bases from V and 1 base from J, with 16 bases between. This CDR3 has 15 amino acids. This chain's CDR3 is CASIPLAGANTEAFF. CDR3 sequence (DNA): TGTGCCAGTATTCCCCTGGCAGGGGCGAACACTGAAGCTTTCTTT.

In this sample, this clonotype turned up a few times. The V gene is TRBV2, the J gene TRBJ1-2; no clear D. The length of the CDR3 is 13 residues. The V gene lost 1 base and the J gene lost 3 bases, with 6 bases spanning the gap. Germline lookup yields CDR1 SNHLY and CDR2 FYNNEI. Here the CDR3 reads CASSEGRDYGYTF. The DNA of the CDR3 is TGTGCCAGCAGTGAAGGGCGGGACTATGGCTACACCTTC.

This clonotype showed up many times. V gene TRBV7-2 combines with J gene TRBJ1-5; 7 bases line up with TRBD1. The CDR3 totals 16 residues. The ends lost 5 bases at V and 4 bases at J; junction bases unmatched: 11. The germline V gene encodes CDR1 SGHTA and CDR2 FQGNSA. CDR3 in DNA: TGTGCCAGCAGCCTCATGAGGGGGCAGGGGAATCAGCCCCAGCATTTT. It is translated as CASSLMRGQGNQPQHF. The whole variable domain, filled in from reference TRBV7-2 and TRBJ1-5, reads GAGVSQSPSNKVTEKGKDVELRCDPISGHTALYWYRQSLGQGLEFLIYFQGNSAPDKSGLPSDRFSAERTGGSVSTLTIQRTQQEDSAVYLCASSLMRGQGNQPQHFGDGTRLSIL.

The chain carries TRBV27 and TRBJ1-5, with D hard to call. Germline loops: CDR1 MNHEY, CDR2 SMNVEV (reference sequence). Trimming stripped 2 bases from V and 3 bases from J, with 11 bases between. This CDR3 contains 15 residues. CDR3 DNA: TGTGCCAGCAGTTTACTCAGTGGCATCAATCAGCCCCAGCATTTT. Residues: CASSLLSGINQPQHF.

This clonotype has only a few counts. The rearrangement uses TRBV6-6 and TRBJ2-1; the match to TRBD2 covers 8 bases. This CDR3 has 20 amino acids. CDR1 is MNHNY and CDR2 is SVGAGI in the germline V gene (reference sequence). Unmatched junction bases numbered 21, after V lost 8 bases and J lost 0 bases. Here the CDR3 DNA reads TGTGCCAGCCGGTTCGATAGGTGGAGCGGGAGTCGAAACTCCTACAATGAGCAGTTCTTC. Translating gives CASRFDRWSGSRNSYNEQFF.

This clonotype was counted many times. V gene TRBV4-2 combines with J gene TRBJ1-5; D unclear. The germline V gene has CDR1 LGHNA and CDR2 YNFKEQ. The CDR3 contains 14 residues. V lost 4 bases and J lost 6, with 13 bases in between. The CDR3: CASSPGRVGQPQHF. DNA for the CDR3: TGTGCCAGCAGCCCAGGAAGAGTCGGTCAGCCCCAGCATTTT.

This clonotype was counted a few times. The chain couples TRBV12-3 or TRBV12-4 to TRBJ2-7; D might be TRBD1 (7 bases). The germline V and J ends were trimmed by 1 base and 3 bases, with 13 bases remaining between them. The CDR3 sequence is 15 residues long. DNA for the CDR3: TGTGCCAGCAGTTTAGGGTCAGGGGGGTTCTACGAGCAGTACTTC. This encodes CASSLGSGGFYEQYF.